This T cell receptor (beta chain) came from a study of blood T cell repertoires in COVID-19. Whole-study context: Sample material is recorded as cDNA or gDNA derived from T cells, B-cell-depleted T cells, or PBMCs.

The method was immunoSEQ multiplex PCR; TCRdb's version includes in-frame clones alone and lacks a portion of them. Of some 140,000 clones listed, approximately 86% are singletons. Deletions cut 6 bases from V and 1 base from J, with 13 bases between. In germline, CDR1 is SNHLY, CDR2 FYNNEI. CDR3 length equals 15 residues. This receptor was identified in a man between 60 and 70 years old with COVID-19, enrolled during active disease. The rearrangement joins TRBV2 to TRBJ1-5, with no clear D. Sequenced: peripheral blood. DNA of the CDR3: TGTGCCAGCAGCGCGGCCCATCTGAGCAATCAGCCCCAGCATTTT. It translates to CASSAAHLSNQPQHF.